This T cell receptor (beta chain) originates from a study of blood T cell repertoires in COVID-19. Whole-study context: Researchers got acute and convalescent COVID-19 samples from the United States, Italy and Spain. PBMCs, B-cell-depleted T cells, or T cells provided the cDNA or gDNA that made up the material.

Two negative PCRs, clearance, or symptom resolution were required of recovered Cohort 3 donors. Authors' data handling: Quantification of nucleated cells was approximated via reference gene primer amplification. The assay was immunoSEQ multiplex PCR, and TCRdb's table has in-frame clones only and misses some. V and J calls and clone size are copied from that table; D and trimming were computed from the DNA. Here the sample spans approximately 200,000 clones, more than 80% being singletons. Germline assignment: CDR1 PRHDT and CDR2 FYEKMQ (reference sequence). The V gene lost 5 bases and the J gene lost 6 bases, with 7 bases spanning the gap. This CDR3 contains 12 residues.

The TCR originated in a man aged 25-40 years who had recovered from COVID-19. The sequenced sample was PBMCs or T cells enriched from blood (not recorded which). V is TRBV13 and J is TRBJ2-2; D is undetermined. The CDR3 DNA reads TGTGCCAGCAGCCCCACGGCCGGGGAGCTGTTTTTT. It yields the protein CASSPTAGELFF.